The clone carrying this TCR beta chain was counted between two and nine times. Its antigen is as yet unknown. With iRepertoire HTBI primers and Arm-PCR of CDR3 regions, TCR beta libraries were built. Each CDR3 protein is one row after TCRdb ran MiXCR on the multiplex PCR reads. The sample gives some 600,000 distinct CDR3 sequences, about 15% of which show up once; 12% is in the top ten. These data originate in a study of regulatory T cells in long-lasting Graves disease. Regarding the study as a whole: Persistent disease samples used TRBV28, TRBJ1-2 and TRBJ2-5 preferentially.

CDR1 and CDR2 from the germline V gene are SGHRS and YFSETQ. V dropped 1 base and J dropped 2; count of bases not matched to a gene: 4. This CDR3 has 15 amino acids. Time point given: newly diagnosed GD, antithyroid drugs for less than 3 months. The TCR library used RNA extracted from PBMCs. The sample was also linked to a second study, of T cells in Graves' hyperthyroidism and ophthalmopathy. According to that study: A set of HTBI primers served as the primers for a first-round RT-PCR of the TCR CDR3.

The receptor comes from a man between 18 and 29 years old with Graves disease. The gene calls are TRBV5-1 and TRBJ2-3, with TRBD2 matching over 7 bases. The source material was peripheral blood mononuclear cells (PBMCs), sampled at new diagnosis, from a patient treated with antithyroid drugs. In DNA form, the CDR3 reads TGCGCCAGCAGCTTGCCTAGCGGAACCACAGATACGCAGTATTTT. Its protein is CASSLPSGTTDTQYF.